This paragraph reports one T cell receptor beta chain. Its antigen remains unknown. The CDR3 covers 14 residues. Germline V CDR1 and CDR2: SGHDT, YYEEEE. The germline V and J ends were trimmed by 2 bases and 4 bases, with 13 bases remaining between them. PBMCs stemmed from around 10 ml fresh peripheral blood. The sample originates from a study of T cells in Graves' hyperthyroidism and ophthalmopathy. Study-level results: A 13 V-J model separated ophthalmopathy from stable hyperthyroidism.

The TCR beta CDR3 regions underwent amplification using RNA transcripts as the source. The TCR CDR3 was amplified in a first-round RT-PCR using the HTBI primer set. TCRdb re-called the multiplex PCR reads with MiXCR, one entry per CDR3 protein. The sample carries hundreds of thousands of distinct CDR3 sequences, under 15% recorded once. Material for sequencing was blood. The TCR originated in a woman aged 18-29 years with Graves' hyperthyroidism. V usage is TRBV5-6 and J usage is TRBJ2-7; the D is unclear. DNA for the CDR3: TGTGCCAGCAGCTTAACTCCTGGGGTTTACGAGCAGTACTTC. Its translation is CASSLTPGVYEQYF.